The table lists the clone carrying this T cell receptor (beta chain) with a few counts. Its antigen is as yet unknown. Profiling relied on immunoSEQ multiplex PCR, and the TCRdb table lists in-frame clones only, not all of them. The sample has around 1,700 clones, 30% to 45% seen once. This sample is drawn from a study of CXCR4 blockade with PD-1 therapy in pancreatic cancer. There are 17 residues in the CDR3. J lost 6 bases, V lost 5 bases, and 15 bases had no gene match. Germline lookup yields CDR1 MNHGY and CDR2 SAAAGT. Study results and limitations: Intratumoral clonality (mean roughly 0.14) exceeded healthy blood (under 0.055) but did not track survival. Clone frequency correlated with its number of distinct nucleotide rearrangements.

This TCR was sampled from a human donor with pancreatic ductal adenocarcinoma. Sequencing was carried out using tumor tissue. The chain has TRBV6-8 and TRBJ2-7, with TRBD1 matching 11 bases. The chain's CDR3 is CASSTKRGGQGAGEQYF. The CDR3 DNA follows: TGTGCCAGCAGTACCAAAAGGGGCGGACAGGGGGCTGGCGAGCAGTACTTC.